Described below is a single T cell receptor (beta chain) sequence and its context. The antigen it binds to is not known. Per-base qualities were not stored, and no clone one base away is much larger. The sample belongs to a study of CD8 T cells in ankylosing spondylitis (dated by TCRdb to 2015 to 2018). Study-wide context: The study profiled T cell receptor beta repertoires in healthy donors and ankylosing spondylitis patients to find disease-linked TCR variants. Samples of peripheral blood were taken, and for ankylosing spondylitis patients, synovial fluid was collected as well. The full study cohort was made up of about 24 ankylosing spondylitis patients and approximately 100 healthy donors. Results the study describes overall, beyond this receptor: A TCR beta motif made up of several highly homologous amino acid variants appeared to be characteristic of blood from ankylosing spondylitis patients. Some motif variants were previously reported in synovial fluid and blood of reactive arthritis patients, suggesting common disease-initiation mechanisms. According to the report, matched synovial fluid samples from ankylosing spondylitis patients were significantly enriched for the disease-linked clones. A CD8+ phenotype was shown by the disease-linked clones, which were found at relatively low frequencies in peripheral blood.

TCRdb lists the instrument as Illumina HiSeq 2500. Quantitative 5'-RACE with molecular barcodes was used to prepare TCR beta libraries. The original pipeline was this. A new computational method based on a probabilistic model of VDJ rearrangement was used to identify disease-linked TCR variants. TCRdb applied fastp at Q25 and MiXCR to the public reads, then kept only in-frame beta chains. Entries are consolidated by CDR3 protein sequence, retaining the most common genes and DNA. Clone size and V and J calls follow TCRdb, not the original study. Recorded for this sample are 700,000 to 850,000 distinct CDR3 sequences; 10% to 15% of them occurred a single time. The ten largest clones take up about 0.49% of the sample. Specimen: blood, either unsorted or a sorted T cell fraction (not recorded which). The TCR sequence derives from a male donor with ankylosing spondylitis.

The DNA reads TGTGCCAGCAGCTTAGTAGCTAGCGGGCTTCCCTACGAGCAGTACTTC. This encodes CASSLVASGLPYEQYF. This sequence uses TRBV7-2 and TRBJ2-7, and 8 junction bases match TRBD2. V has 1 base trimmed and J has 2 bases trimmed; junction bases matching no gene number 7. From a lookup of the germline V gene, CDR1 and CDR2 are SGHTA and FQGNSA. Its CDR3 holds 16 amino acids, cysteine through phenylalanine. The DNA shown is the 48-base CDR3, in frame from base 1.